The sequence of this TCR beta chain was determined in a study of cytomegalovirus exposure and HLA in healthy donors. Broader study findings: Previous analysis showed most TCR beta V segments were productive about 87% or about 30% of the time. Most TCRs appeared rarely, but some public TCRs recurred in many donors.

As regards this clone: Its antigen remains unidentified.

With 60 Vbeta and 13 Jbeta primers, the PCR was carried out. Generated by immunoSEQ multiplex PCR, the TCRdb table keeps only in-frame clones and is missing some. The sample carries more than 90,000 clones, under 85% recorded once. Trimming took off 2 bases at V and 1 base at J, with 8 bases between the two ends. The CDR3 sequence is 14 residues long. CDR1 and CDR2 (germline): SEHNR, FQNEAQ (reference sequence). The rearrangement uses TRBV7-9 and TRBJ2-5, with TRBD2 as a possible D gene (6 bases). Sequencing was done on a sample of PBMCs. This TCR was recovered from a woman between 40 and 55 years old in good health and CMV-seronegative. The CDR3 region is CASSLREFQETQYF. The CDR3 DNA is TGTGCCAGCAGCTTACGGGAGTTCCAAGAGACCCAGTACTTC.